These 14 T cell receptor beta chains share one sample of origin, sequenced in a study of shared clonotypes between healthy human individuals. Clones were sequenced by immunoSEQ multiplex PCR, and TCRdb holds only the in-frame ones, with some missing. The table lists about 490,000 clones, almost 80% of them singletons, with more than 10% in the top ten. Input material: PBMCs. Receptors originate from a woman aged 40 to 49 in good health. Some clones in this sample may be carry-over from other donors' samples.

The V gene is TRBV15, the J gene TRBJ1-1, with 10 bases matching TRBD1. The CDR3 spans 15 residues. After removal of 1 base from V and 5 bases from J, the junction contained 4 bases not matched to a gene. Germline V lookup: CDR1 LNHNV, CDR2 YYDKDF (reference sequence). The CDR3 DNA sequence: TGTGCCACCAGCAGAGGGGGGACAGGGGAGACTGAAGCTTTCTTT. It yields the protein CATSRGGTGETEAFF. Together with reference TRBV15 and TRBJ1-1, the CDR3 gives the full variable domain: DAMVIQNPRYQVTQFGKPVTLSCSQTLNHNVMYWYQQKSSQAPKLLFHYYDKDFNNEADTPDNFQSRRPNTSFCFLDIRSPGLGDTAMYLCATSRGGTGETEAFFGQGTRLTVV.

V gene TRBV15 combines with J gene TRBJ2-3; the D gene is possibly TRBD2 (5 bases). The V gene's germline CDR1 is LNHNV and CDR2 YYDKDF (reference sequence). The CDR3 runs 17 residues. The V gene lost 0 bases and the J gene lost 4 bases, with 17 bases spanning the gap. The CDR3 region is CATSRDRRRSVADTQYF. CDR3 nucleotides: TGTGCCACCAGCAGAGATCGGAGGCGATCCGTGGCAGATACGCAGTATTTT.

This clone showed up just a few times. The gene calls are TRBV5-1 and TRBJ1-1; weak D call: TRBD1 (5 bases). Trimming pared 2 bases from V and 4 bases from J, leaving 9 bases between. The CDR3 spans 13 residues. The germline V gene encodes CDR1 SGHRS and CDR2 YFSETQ. The CDR3 sequence is CASSFTGFTEAFF. Here the CDR3 DNA reads TGCGCCAGCAGCTTTACAGGTTTCACTGAAGCTTTCTTT.

CDR3 region: CASSPLAGGTQETQYF. CDR3 nucleotide sequence: TGTGCCAGCTCTCCGCTAGCGGGAGGGACCCAAGAGACCCAGTACTTC. This chain uses TRBV18 with TRBJ2-5, with 12 bases lining up with TRBD2. The CDR3 is 16 residues long. Germline loops: CDR1 KGHSH, CDR2 LQKENI. With 6 bases clipped from V and 1 base from J, the junction kept 6 bases outside the gene matches.

This sequence joins TRBV28 and TRBJ2-7, with TRBD2 matching over 8 bases. CDR1 MDHEN and CDR2 SYDVKM come from the germline V gene. The CDR3 loop spans 16 amino acids. J lost 4 bases, V lost 7 bases, and 15 bases had no gene match. CDR3 loop: CASTSRWEREWYEQYF. DNA for the CDR3: TGTGCCAGCACCTCCCGCTGGGAGCGGGAGTGGTACGAGCAGTACTTC.

This sequence joins TRBV7-9 and TRBJ2-3; D ambiguous. CDR1 is SEHNR and CDR2 is FQNEAQ in the germline V gene (reference sequence). This CDR3 region has 13 residues. V dropped 6 bases and J dropped 3 bases, with 10 bases sitting between them. This chain's CDR3 is CASRPLETDTQYF. The CDR3 DNA sequence: TGTGCCAGCAGACCGTTAGAAACAGATACGCAGTATTTT.

The chain is built from TRBV4-1 and TRBJ1-2; weak D call: TRBD1 (5 bases). Trimming took 0 bases from V and 1 from J, leaving 6 bases between them. Germline values: CDR1 MGHRA, CDR2 YSYEKL. The CDR3 has 14 residues. The CDR3 region is CASSQDRGNYGYTF. CDR3 bases: TGCGCCAGCAGCCAAGATAGGGGTAACTATGGCTACACCTTC.

The CDR3 loop is CASSDRNRLTEAFF. CDR3 bases: TGTGCCAGCAGCGACAGGAATAGGCTCACTGAAGCTTTCTTT. The chain uses TRBV6-1 and TRBJ1-1; D might be TRBD1 (6 bases). The CDR3 extends over 14 amino acids. V lost 6 bases and J 4 bases, leaving 15 bases between the germline ends. The germline V gene has CDR1 MNHNS and CDR2 SASEGT.

The chain recombines TRBV30 with TRBJ2-2; D possibly uses TRBD1 or TRBD2 (5 bases each). From germline, CDR1 is GTSNPN and CDR2 SVGIG (reference sequence). This CDR3 comprises 13 residues. Trimming took off 3 bases at V and 4 bases at J, with 9 bases between the two ends. The CDR3 reads CAWRGESTGELFF. The DNA for the CDR3 is TGTGCCTGGAGGGGGGAGAGCACCGGGGAGCTGTTTTTT.

The chain employs TRBV7-9 and TRBJ2-1, with 9 bases lining up with TRBD2. The CDR3 covers 14 residues. Losses at the gene ends were 1 base for V and 6 bases for J; bases not matched to a gene: 1. Germline V gene lookup returns CDR1 SEHNR and CDR2 FQNEAQ (reference sequence). The CDR3 DNA reads TGTGCCAGCAGCTTAGGTAGCGGGAGCAATGAGCAGTTCTTC. Protein sequence: CASSLGSGSNEQFF. Full variable domain (missing parts from reference TRBV7-9 and TRBJ2-1): DTGVSQNPRHKITKRGQNVTFRCDPISEHNRLYWYRQTLGQGPEFLTYFQNEAQLEKSRLLSDRFSAERPKGSFSTLEIQRTEQGDSAMYLCASSLGSGSNEQFFGPGTRLTVL.

J is TRBJ2-2 and V is TRBV1; no DNA check was done on the table's D call, TRBD2. TRBV1 is a pseudogene locus. There are 17 residues in the CDR3. CDR3 loop: CTSSHPRAGRDTGELFF. The CDR3 DNA is TGCACCAGCAGCCATCCCCGCGCGGGGAGGGACACCGGGGAGCTGTTTTTT.

In this sample, this clone turned up a few times. The chain recombines TRBV9 with TRBJ2-2; D may be TRBD1 (6 bases). CDR1 is SGDLS, CDR2 YYNGEE, per germline. The V end lost 4 bases, the J end lost 4 bases, and 11 bases lay between the germline ends. This CDR3 contains 14 residues. The CDR3 loop reads CASSPRTVTGELFF. Written as DNA, the CDR3 is TGTGCCAGCAGCCCCCGGACAGTCACCGGGGAGCTGTTTTTT. Combining the CDR3 with reference TRBV9 and TRBJ2-2 gives the whole variable domain DSGVTQTPKHLITATGQRVTLRCSPRSGDLSVYWYQQSLDQGLQFLIQYYNGEERAKGNILERFSAQQFPDLHSELNLSSLELGDSALYFCASSPRTVTGELFFGEGSRLTVL.

The CDR3 region is CASSLAGSYEQYF. The CDR3, as DNA: TGTGCCAGCAGCTTGGCAGGATCATACGAGCAGTACTTC. The chain recombines TRBV5-4 with TRBJ2-7; no reliable D call. This CDR3 comprises 13 residues. CDR1 and CDR2 from the germline V gene are SGHNT and YYREEE (reference sequence). V shed 0 bases and J shed 4 bases, with 8 bases lying between them. The whole variable domain, remainder taken from reference TRBV5-4 and TRBJ2-7, is ETGVTQSPTHLIKTRGQQVTLRCSSQSGHNTVSWYQQALGQGPQFIFQYYREEENGRGNFPPRFSGLQFPNYSSELNVNALELDDSALYLCASSLAGSYEQYFGPGTRLTVT.

V gene TRBV9 combines with J gene TRBJ1-2, with D maybe TRBD1 (6 bases). The CDR3 has 15 residues. CDR1 is SGDLS and CDR2 is YYNGEE in the germline V gene. V lost 3 bases and J 7 bases, leaving 19 bases between the germline ends. The CDR3 bases are TGTGCCAGCAGCGGACGTGACAGGATCGTATTTGGCTACACCTTC. Translating it yields CASSGRDRIVFGYTF.